This T cell receptor (beta chain) emerged from a study of T cell responses to AZD1222 COVID-19 vaccine. General study findings and limits: Repertoires were sampled only after the peak T cell response. A mostly white British donor set with more females was recruited, and clonal diversity was possibly underestimated. Reportedly, nearly half the spike-specific TCRs target unmutated variant regions. Spike-specific TCR depth and breadth grew after two AZD1222 doses.

Sequencing was performed with immunoSEQ multiplex PCR; in TCRdb, only in-frame clones are kept and a portion is missing. The table records 95,000 to 150,000 clones, around 90% of them present only once. Germline CDR1 and CDR2: SNHLY and FYNNEI. The V end was cut by 7 bases, the J end by 0 bases, with 16 bases between. This CDR3 is built from 16 residues. As for this clone: Its antigen is unidentified.

The source is an adult who received the MenACWY meningococcal vaccine as a control. The rearrangement uses TRBV2 and TRBJ1-3; D possibly corresponds to TRBD1 (5 bases). The source was peripheral blood, collected 28 days after the second dose of the MenACWY control vaccine. CDR3 sequence: CASTRLGATSGNTIYF. Here the CDR3 DNA reads TGTGCCAGCACTCGACTAGGGGCCACCTCTGGAAACACCATATATTTT.